The sample holds many counts of the clone carrying this T cell receptor (beta chain). The record originates from a study of neurological immune-mediated disorders. CDR3 size: 12 residues. V was trimmed by 4 bases and J by 4 bases, leaving 8 bases between them. TCRdb re-analysed the 5' RACE reads in MiXCR, keeping a single row per CDR3 protein. This table has tens of thousands of distinct CDR3 sequences, 10% appearing once. This receptor was identified in a man between 40 and 49 years old in good health. Sequenced: PBMCs. The chain uses TRBV12-3 or TRBV12-4 and TRBJ2-7; D is ambiguous. Written as DNA, the CDR3 is TGTGCCAGCAGTTCTCTAGGGTACGAGCAGTACTTC. Translating gives CASSSLGYEQYF.